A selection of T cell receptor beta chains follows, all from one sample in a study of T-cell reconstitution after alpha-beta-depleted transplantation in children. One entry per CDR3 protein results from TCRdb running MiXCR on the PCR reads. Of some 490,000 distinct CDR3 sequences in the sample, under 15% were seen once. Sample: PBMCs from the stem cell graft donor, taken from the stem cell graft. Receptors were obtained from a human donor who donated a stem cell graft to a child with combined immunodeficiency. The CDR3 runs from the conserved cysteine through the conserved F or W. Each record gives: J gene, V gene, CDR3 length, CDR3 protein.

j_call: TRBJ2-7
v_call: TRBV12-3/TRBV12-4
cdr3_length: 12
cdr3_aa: CASSFSSGPTYF

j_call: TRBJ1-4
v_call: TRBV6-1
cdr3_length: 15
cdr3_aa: CASSDSGARGEKLFF

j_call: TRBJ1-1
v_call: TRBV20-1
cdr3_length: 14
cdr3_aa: CSASSPTGATEAFF

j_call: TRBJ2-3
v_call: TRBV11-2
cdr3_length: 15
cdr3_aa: CASSLRGAGADTQYF

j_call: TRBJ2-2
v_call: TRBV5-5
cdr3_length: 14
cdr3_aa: CASSFRLAGGELFF

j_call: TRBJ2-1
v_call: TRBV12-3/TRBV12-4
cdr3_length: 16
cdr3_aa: CASSWGTGGFINEQFF

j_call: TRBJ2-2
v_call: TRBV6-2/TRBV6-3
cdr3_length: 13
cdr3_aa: CASSYSGLRELFF

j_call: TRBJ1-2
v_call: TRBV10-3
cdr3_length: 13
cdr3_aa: CAISDLGGYGYTF

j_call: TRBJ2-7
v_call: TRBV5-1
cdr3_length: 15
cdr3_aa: CASSLQGPPSYEQYF

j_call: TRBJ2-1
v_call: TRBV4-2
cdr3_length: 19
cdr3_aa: CASSQVKLAGLSSYNEQFF

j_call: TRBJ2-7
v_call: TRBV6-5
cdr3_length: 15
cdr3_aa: CASSRSTRGTYEQYF

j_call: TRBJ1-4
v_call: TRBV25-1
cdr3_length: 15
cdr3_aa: CASSESGQPIEKLFF

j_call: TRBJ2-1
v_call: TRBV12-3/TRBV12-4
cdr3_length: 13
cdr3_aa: CASSHGLAGEQFF

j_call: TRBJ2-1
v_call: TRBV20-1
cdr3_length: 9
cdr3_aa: CSEGHEQFF

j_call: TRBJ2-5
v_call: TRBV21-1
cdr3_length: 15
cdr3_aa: CASFPAASAQETQYF

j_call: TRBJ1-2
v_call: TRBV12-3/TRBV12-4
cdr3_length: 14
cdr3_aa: CASIRSGGRYGYTF

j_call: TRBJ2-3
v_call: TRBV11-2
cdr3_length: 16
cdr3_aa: CASSVDRAPITDTQYF

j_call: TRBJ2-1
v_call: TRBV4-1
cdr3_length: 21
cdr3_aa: CASSTRRPSSGGLSKYNEQFF

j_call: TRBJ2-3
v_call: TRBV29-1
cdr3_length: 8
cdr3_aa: CSADTQYF

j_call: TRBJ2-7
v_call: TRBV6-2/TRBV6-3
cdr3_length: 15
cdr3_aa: CASSPRAIHSYEQYF

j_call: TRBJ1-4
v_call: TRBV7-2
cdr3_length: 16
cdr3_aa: CASRPVSGNPNEKLFF

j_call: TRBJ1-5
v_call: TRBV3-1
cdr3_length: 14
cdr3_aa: CASSQVSGNQPQHF

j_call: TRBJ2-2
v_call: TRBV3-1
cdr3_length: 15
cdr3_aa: CASSQGQENTGELFF

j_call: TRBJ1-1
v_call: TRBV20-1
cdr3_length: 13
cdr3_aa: CSAREGFGTEAFF

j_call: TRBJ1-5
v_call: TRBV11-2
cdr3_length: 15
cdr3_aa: CASSLEYSSRQPQHF

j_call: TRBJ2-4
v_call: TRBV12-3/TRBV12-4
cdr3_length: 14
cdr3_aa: CASSLGPGANIQYF

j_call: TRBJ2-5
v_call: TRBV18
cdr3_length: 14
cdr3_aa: CASSRAGTEETQYF

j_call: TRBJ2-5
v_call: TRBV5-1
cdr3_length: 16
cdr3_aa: CASSLAGTGGQETQYF

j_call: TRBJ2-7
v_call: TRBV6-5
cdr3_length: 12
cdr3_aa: CASRDRSDEQYF

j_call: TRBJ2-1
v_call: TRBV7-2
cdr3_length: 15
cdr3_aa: CASSPAQLLIDEQFF

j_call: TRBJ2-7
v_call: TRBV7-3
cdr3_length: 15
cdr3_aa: CASSLIGEGGYEQYF

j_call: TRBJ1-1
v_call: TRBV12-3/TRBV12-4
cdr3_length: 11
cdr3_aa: CASSFGVEAFF

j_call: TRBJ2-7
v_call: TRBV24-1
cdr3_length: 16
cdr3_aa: CATSDLIQGSSYEQYF

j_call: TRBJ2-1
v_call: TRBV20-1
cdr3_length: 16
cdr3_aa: CSARLRLAAKGNEQFF

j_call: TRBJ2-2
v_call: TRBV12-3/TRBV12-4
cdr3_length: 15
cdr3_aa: CASSRRLATTGELFF

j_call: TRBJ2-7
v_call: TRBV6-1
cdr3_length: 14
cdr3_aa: CASSPSGSLYEQYF

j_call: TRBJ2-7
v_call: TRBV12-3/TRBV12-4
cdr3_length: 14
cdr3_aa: CASSLPGGNGRQYF

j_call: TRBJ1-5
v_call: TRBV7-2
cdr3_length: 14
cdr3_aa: CASSLATVGQPQHF

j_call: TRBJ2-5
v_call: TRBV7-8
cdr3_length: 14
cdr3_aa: CASSLGASSETQYF

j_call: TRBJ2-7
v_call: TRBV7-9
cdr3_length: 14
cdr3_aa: CASSNRAESYEQYF

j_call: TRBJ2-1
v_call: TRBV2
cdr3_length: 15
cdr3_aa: CASSVEQRRGDEQFF

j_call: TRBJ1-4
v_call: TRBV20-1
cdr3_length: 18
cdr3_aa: CSARVGGTGIYSNEKLFF

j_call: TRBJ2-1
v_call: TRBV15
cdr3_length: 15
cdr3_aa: CATSRERPSYNEQFF

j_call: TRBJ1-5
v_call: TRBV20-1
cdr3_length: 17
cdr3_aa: CSARALGTGNFHQPQHF

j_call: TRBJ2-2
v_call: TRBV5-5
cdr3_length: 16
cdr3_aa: CASRRRDRVGTGELFF